This passage covers 31 T cell receptor beta chains from one sample sequenced in a study of T-cell memory formation after mild COVID-19. TCRdb re-analysed the 5' RACE reads in MiXCR, keeping a single row per CDR3 protein. The data contain about 560,000 distinct CDR3 sequences, 15% to 20% of them singletons. The material sequenced was PBMCs or a T cell subset sorted from them (not recorded which). These TCRs come from an adult woman who had mild COVID-19 (a few samples of this study predate the infection). Cell type and time point are not known.

This clonotype was picked up a small number of times. The chain carries TRBV20-1 and TRBJ1-2; 7 nucleotides agree with TRBD1. The trim removed 0 bases at V and 3 bases at J, leaving 4 bases unmatched. The CDR3 has 14 amino acids. Germline V gene sequence: CDR1 DFQATT, CDR2 SNEGSKA (reference sequence). Written as DNA, the CDR3 is TGCAGTGCTAGAGACCGACAGGGCCACTATGGCTACACCTTC. Translating gives CSARDRQGHYGYTF.

This clonotype came up a few times. V usage is TRBV7-9 and J usage is TRBJ2-1; TRBD1 is a possible D gene (6 bases). The CDR3 spans 15 residues. V was cut by 5 bases and J by 4 bases, with 15 bases left in between. The germline V gene has CDR1 SEHNR and CDR2 FQNEAQ (reference sequence). CDR3 bases: TGTGCCAGCAGCCCGAGGACAGCCGCATACAATGAGCAGTTCTTC. It encodes CASSPRTAAYNEQFF. Filled out from reference TRBV7-9 and TRBJ2-1, the complete variable domain reads DTGVSQNPRHKITKRGQNVTFRCDPISEHNRLYWYRQTLGQGPEFLTYFQNEAQLEKSRLLSDRFSAERPKGSFSTLEIQRTEQGDSAMYLCASSPRTAAYNEQFFGPGTRLTVL.

The J gene is TRBJ2-7, the V gene TRBV12-3 or TRBV12-4; TRBD2 matches 12 bases. The V and J ends lost 6 bases and 4 bases, in that order; junction bases with no gene match: 7. This CDR3 has 15 residues. Written as DNA, the CDR3 is TGTGCCAGCAGGCCCGGACTAGCGGGATCTTACGAGCAGTACTTC. Translated, it gives CASRPGLAGSYEQYF.

This clonotype has a count of ten or more. The chain uses TRBV20-1 and TRBJ1-2; D might be TRBD1 (5 bases). V lost 0 bases and J 3 bases, leaving 8 bases between the germline ends. The CDR3 loop spans 13 amino acids. CDR1 and CDR2 (germline): DFQATT, SNEGSKA (reference sequence). As DNA, the CDR3 is TGCAGTGCTAGAGATAGGGGCTACTATGGCTACACCTTC. Its protein is CSARDRGYYGYTF.

This clonotype occurred a few times. The chain carries TRBV12-3 or TRBV12-4 and TRBJ2-2; either TRBD1 or TRBD2 may fit D (5 bases each). The V end lost 4 bases, the J end lost 1 base, and 10 bases lay between the germline ends. This CDR3 is 15 amino acids long. The CDR3 reads CASSSGTENTGELFF. The CDR3 nucleotides read TGTGCCAGCAGTTCCGGGACGGAGAACACCGGGGAGCTGTTTTTT.

This clonotype appeared a few times. The chain links TRBV27 to TRBJ2-1; 13 bases line up with TRBD2. The germline CDR1 and CDR2 sequences are MNHEY and SMNVEV (reference sequence). The CDR3 is 17 residues long. After removal of 5 bases from V and 0 bases from J, the junction contained 4 bases not matched to a gene. CDR3 coding DNA: TGTGCCAGCAGTGGACTAGCGGGAGTTTCCTCCTACAATGAGCAGTTCTTC. Translating it yields CASSGLAGVSSYNEQFF.

The table lists this clonotype with a count of one. The chain joins TRBV9 to TRBJ2-7; 11 bases map to TRBD2. Germline CDR1 SGDLS, CDR2 YYNGEE. J gave up 4 bases and V 4 bases, and 13 bases lay outside the gene matches. The CDR3 extends over 17 amino acids. CDR3 residues: CASSQGRASGRMYEQYF. The CDR3 bases are TGTGCCAGCAGCCAAGGTCGGGCTAGCGGGAGGATGTACGAGCAGTACTTC. The full variable domain, completed using reference TRBV9 and TRBJ2-7, is DSGVTQTPKHLITATGQRVTLRCSPRSGDLSVYWYQQSLDQGLQFLIQYYNGEERAKGNILERFSAQQFPDLHSELNLSSLELGDSALYFCASSQGRASGRMYEQYFGPGTRLTVT.

J is TRBJ2-1 and V is TRBV6-6, with 10 bases that match TRBD2. Germline trimming cut 7 bases from V and 9 bases from J; bases unmatched to any gene: 12. CDR3 length: 15 residues. Germline-derived CDR1 and CDR2 are MNHNY and SVGAGI (reference sequence). The chain's CDR3 is CASNPPSGRGREQFF. Written as DNA, the CDR3 is TGTGCCAGCAACCCCCCCAGCGGGAGGGGCCGTGAGCAGTTCTTC.

This chain connects TRBV20-1 to TRBJ1-2, with TRBD1 identical over 11 bases. V gave up 6 bases and J gave up 4 bases; unmatched junction bases: 7. Per the germline V gene, CDR1 is DFQATT and CDR2 is SNEGSKA (reference sequence). CDR3 size: 14 residues. The CDR3 DNA is TGCAGTGCACTGGGACAGGGGGTGTCCTATGGCTACACCTTC. Protein: CSALGQGVSYGYTF.

This clonotype turned up a few times. The gene calls are TRBV27 and TRBJ2-7; TRBD1 might be the D (6 bases). Per germline, CDR1 MNHEY and CDR2 SMNVEV (reference sequence). The CDR3 consists of 14 residues. With 2 bases removed from V and 6 bases from J, the gap between germline ends came to 14 bases. CDR3: CASSLIQGRGEQYF. The CDR3 DNA follows: TGTGCCAGCAGTTTAATACAGGGAAGGGGCGAGCAGTACTTC.

J is TRBJ1-5 and V is TRBV20-1, with 10 bases that match TRBD1. This CDR3 is built from 14 residues. V lost 4 bases to trimming and J lost 3 bases; unmatched junction nucleotides: 3. Germline V gives CDR1 DFQATT, CDR2 SNEGSKA (reference sequence). CDR3 amino acids: CSAKGQGVNQPQHF. CDR3 sequence (DNA): TGCAGTGCTAAAGGACAGGGGGTCAATCAGCCCCAGCATTTT.

There are a few counts of this clonotype. The chain uses TRBV7-9 and TRBJ2-7, with 7 bases matching TRBD1. The junction had 12 bases not matched to a gene; V was cut back by 5 bases and J by 2 bases. This CDR3 contains 16 residues. Looked up from germline, CDR1 is SEHNR and CDR2 is FQNEAQ (reference sequence). Written as DNA, the CDR3 is TGTGCCAGCAGCAAACCGACGGGACAGTTAGCCTACGAGCAGTACTTC. This gives the protein CASSKPTGQLAYEQYF.

The chain joins TRBV11-2 to TRBJ2-3, with D unclear. The CDR3 totals 14 residues. CDR1 and CDR2 from the germline V gene are SGHAT and FQNNGV. Trimming cost V 0 bases and J 8 bases, with 12 bases left between them. The DNA of the CDR3 is TGTGCCAGCAGCTTAGATAGTAGCTTTGTTACGCAGTATTTT. Translation gives CASSLDSSFVTQYF.

This clonotype was seen more than once but under ten times. This chain connects TRBV30 to TRBJ1-2; 11 positions agree with TRBD1. CDR3 length: 14 residues. Germline-derived CDR1 and CDR2 are GTSNPN and SVGIG (reference sequence). Trimming removed 4 bases from V and 1 base from J; junction bases left unmatched: 2. CDR3 loop: CAWMGQGVNYGYTF. For the CDR3, the DNA is TGTGCCTGGATGGGACAGGGGGTTAACTATGGCTACACCTTC.

There are many counts of this clonotype. The rearrangement joins TRBV7-2 to TRBJ2-3, with 9 bases matching TRBD2. Germline V lookup: CDR1 SGHTA, CDR2 FQGNSA. The V gene end was trimmed by 5 bases and the J gene end by 1 base; junction bases not matched to a gene: 7. The CDR3 extends over 16 amino acids. The CDR3 DNA follows: TGTGCCAGCAGCCTAGGGCCTAGCGGGGGCACAGATACGCAGTATTTT. This encodes CASSLGPSGGTDTQYF.

The chain is built from TRBV7-6 and TRBJ2-5, with 12 bases identical to TRBD2. Germline trimming cut 5 bases from V and 4 bases from J; bases unmatched to any gene: 11. The length of the CDR3 is 17 residues. From germline, CDR1 is SGHVS and CDR2 FNYEAQ. The CDR3 sequence is CASSARLAGEVRETQYF. The CDR3 DNA sequence: TGTGCCAGCAGCGCGAGACTAGCGGGAGAGGTGCGAGAGACCCAGTACTTC.

This clonotype was counted at least ten times. CDR3 bases: TGCGCCAGCAGCCAGGTTTACTGGGGCACCGGGGAGCTGTTTTTT. Translated: CASSQVYWGTGELFF. The rearrangement uses TRBV4-1 and TRBJ2-2; D is unclear. Trimming left V 3 bases short and J 4 bases short, with 12 bases between. CDR1 and CDR2 (germline): MGHRA, YSYEKL. The CDR3 sequence is 15 residues long.

This clonotype was counted a few times. The rearrangement joins TRBV10-3 to TRBJ2-7; no firm D call. This CDR3 region has 15 residues. Germline V lookup: CDR1 ENHRY, CDR2 SYGVKD. V lost 4 bases and J 0 bases, leaving 13 bases between the germline ends. CDR3 nucleotides: TGTGCCATCAGTGGTAACACGCGAACCTCCTACGAGCAGTACTTC. Translation gives CAISGNTRTSYEQYF.

In this sample, this clonotype turned up a few times. The V and J genes are TRBV20-1 and TRBJ1-2; D not certain. The V gene's germline CDR1 is DFQATT and CDR2 SNEGSKA (reference sequence). Trimming stripped 4 bases from V and 5 bases from J, with 11 bases between. This CDR3 comprises 12 residues. The CDR3, as DNA: TGCAGTGCTACTGACGGCGGGTATGGCTACACCTTC. Residues: CSATDGGYGYTF.

This clonotype has just a few counts. The chain combines TRBV7-9 with TRBJ1-1, with a possible D match to TRBD1 (6 bases). The CDR3 sequence is 15 residues long. In germline, CDR1 is SEHNR, CDR2 FQNEAQ (reference sequence). V lost 7 bases to trimming and J lost 0 bases, with 15 bases between them. The CDR3 DNA sequence: TGTGCCAGCACCCCGGGGGCAGGGCTGAACACTGAAGCTTTCTTT. Protein product: CASTPGAGLNTEAFF.

This clonotype was recorded a few times. V usage is TRBV7-2 and J usage is TRBJ1-2, with D maybe TRBD1 (5 bases). Germline loops: CDR1 SGHTA, CDR2 FQGNSA. CDR3 size: 14 residues. V was shortened by 1 base and J by 8 bases, with 14 bases between the two germline ends. CDR3 in amino acids: CASSLGPGPGGYTF. CDR3 sequence (DNA): TGTGCCAGCAGCTTAGGCCCAGGGCCGGGGGGCTACACCTTC.

V and J are TRBV9 and TRBJ2-7; 10 nucleotides align to TRBD2. The ends lost 4 bases at V and 3 bases at J; junction bases unmatched: 19. Germline CDR1 and CDR2: SGDLS and YYNGEE. The CDR3 covers 19 residues. CDR3 coding DNA: TGTGCCAGCAGCCCCGAGGCGACTAGCGGGTCCGGGAGGGGCTACGAGCAGTACTTC. Translating it yields CASSPEATSGSGRGYEQYF.

This clonotype was seen a few times. The chain joins TRBV12-3 or TRBV12-4 to TRBJ2-1; weak D call: TRBD2 (6 bases). V was shortened by 8 bases and J by 5 bases, with 10 bases between the two germline ends. This CDR3 is 12 amino acids long. CDR3 in amino acids: CASRRGNNEQFF. The CDR3 nucleotides read TGTGCCAGCCGGCGGGGAAACAATGAGCAGTTCTTC.

The chain is built from TRBV4-1 and TRBJ2-1; the match to TRBD1 covers 12 bases. The ends lost 3 bases at V and 5 bases at J; junction bases unmatched: 5. Germline CDR1 and CDR2: MGHRA and YSYEKL. This CDR3 comprises 16 residues. In nucleotides, the CDR3 is TGCGCCAGCAGCCATCCCGGGACAGGGGGCCACAATGAGCAGTTCTTC. Amino acid sequence: CASSHPGTGGHNEQFF.

This rearrangement joins TRBV6-2 or TRBV6-3 to TRBJ2-7; no clear D. This CDR3 contains 14 residues. Germline values: CDR1 MNHEY, CDR2 SVGEGT. V lost 4 bases, J lost 2 bases, and 12 bases lay in between. The CDR3 DNA is TGTGCCAGCAGTTCCACGGAGTTCCCCTACGAGCAGTACTTC. Translated: CASSSTEFPYEQYF.

This clonotype was found a few times. The V and J genes are TRBV7-9 and TRBJ1-1, with 11 bases aligning to TRBD1. In germline, CDR1 is SEHNR, CDR2 FQNEAQ (reference sequence). The CDR3 is 14 residues long. V lost 1 base and J lost 11; bases outside the gene matches: 6. CDR3 amino acids: CASSLERTGGKAFF. The CDR3 region has the DNA TGTGCCAGCAGCTTAGAAAGGACAGGGGGCAAGGCTTTCTTT.

This clonotype was seen only a few times. V and J are TRBV11-2 and TRBJ2-2; the match to TRBD2 covers 12 bases. CDR1 and CDR2 (germline): SGHAT, FQNNGV. CDR3 length: 16 residues. J gave up 4 bases and V 5 bases, and 5 bases lay outside the gene matches. Written as DNA, the CDR3 is TGTGCCAGCAGCAAGCTAGCGGGAGGGCCCACCGGGGAGCTGTTTTTT. Protein sequence: CASSKLAGGPTGELFF.

About this clonotype: An end of the junction differs from the germline gene, which may be a read error. The DNA for the CDR3 is TGTACCAGCAGCAAAGGAGGGGGCCCGCTAAGCTCCTACAATGAGCAGTTCTTC. Translating gives CTSSKGGGPLSSYNEQFF. J is TRBJ2-1 and V is TRBV7-9; a weak D match, TRBD1 (7 bases). The CDR3 runs to 18 residues. From germline, CDR1 is SEHNR and CDR2 FQNEAQ (reference sequence).

This clonotype has a single count. V and J are TRBV3-1 and TRBJ2-1; D perhaps matches TRBD2 (5 bases). With 0 bases removed from V and 4 bases from J, the gap between germline ends came to 13 bases. This CDR3 comprises 16 residues. The germline V gene encodes CDR1 LGHDT and CDR2 YNNKEL (reference sequence). The CDR3 DNA reads TGTGCCAGCAGCCAAGATTACGGCAGCGGTTACAATGAGCAGTTCTTC. Protein sequence: CASSQDYGSGYNEQFF.

This clonotype has more than one count but fewer than ten. J is TRBJ1-1 and V is TRBV6-5, with a possible D match to TRBD1 (6 bases). Germline-derived CDR1 and CDR2 are MNHEY and SVGAGI. V lost 7 bases to trimming and J lost 6 bases, with 15 bases between them. This CDR3 is built from 13 residues. The CDR3 reads CASKKGGGAEAFF. In DNA form, the CDR3 reads TGTGCCAGCAAGAAGGGGGGAGGGGCTGAAGCTTTCTTT.

This clonotype was detected a few times. This chain's CDR3 is CSVEREPTEQFF. CDR3 in DNA: TGCAGCGTTGAGAGGGAGCCTACGGAGCAGTTCTTC. This chain joins TRBV29-1 and TRBJ2-1, with a tentative D call TRBD2 (5 bases). CDR1 SQVTM and CDR2 ANQGSEA come from the germline V gene. The CDR3 sequence is 12 residues long. Trimming cost V 3 bases and J 10 bases, with 13 bases left between them.